Listed below are T cell receptor beta chains from one sample, sequenced in a study of early T cells in non-severe SARS-CoV-2 infection. Each CDR3 protein gets one entry after TCRdb re-called the 5' RACE reads with MiXCR. The data hold roughly 34,000 distinct CDR3 sequences, with 4.7% observed a single time. Sequencing used whole blood. Receptors were obtained from an adult who was a healthcare worker with PCR-confirmed SARS-CoV-2 infection or an uninfected control (not recorded which). Both conserved end residues are part of each CDR3. The order of the fields is CDR3 length, J gene, V gene, clone size, D gene, CDR3 DNA, CDR3 protein. D genes are given only for firm matches. Some rows have no size entry. The others give once, few or many, or a class for an expanded clone.

length: 13
J: TRBJ1-2
V: TRBV7-8
size: -
D: -
DNA: TGTGCCAGCAGCTTATTTGGGACGTATGGCTACACCTTC
CDR3: CASSLFGTYGYTF

length: 14
J: TRBJ1-2
V: TRBV7-9
size: many
D: -
DNA: TGTGCCAGCAGCTCCACTCAGGGGCGCTATGGCTACACCTTC
CDR3: CASSSTQGRYGYTF

length: 15
J: TRBJ1-2
V: TRBV7-8
size: many
D: -
DNA: TGTGCCAGCAGCCTACTGGACATAACTAACTATGGCTACACCTTC
CDR3: CASSLLDITNYGYTF

length: 15
J: TRBJ1-4
V: TRBV7-9
size: few
D: TRBD1
DNA: TGTGCCAGCAGCCTACAGGGGTACTTTAATGAAAAACTGTTTTTT
CDR3: CASSLQGYFNEKLFF

length: 13
J: TRBJ1-2
V: TRBV7-6
size: many
D: TRBD1
DNA: TGTGCCAGCAGCTTAGCGACAGGGTACGGCTACACCTTC
CDR3: CASSLATGYGYTF

length: 15
J: TRBJ2-2
V: TRBV19
size: many
D: TRBD1
DNA: TGTGCCACCACGGCCGGACAGGGAGCGCCTGGGGAGCTGTTTTTT
CDR3: CATTAGQGAPGELFF

length: 13
J: TRBJ1-2
V: TRBV30
size: -
D: -
DNA: TGTGCCTGGAGGCGGACCACTAACTATGGCTACACCTTC
CDR3: CAWRRTTNYGYTF

length: 12
J: TRBJ2-3
V: TRBV7-2
size: many
D: -
DNA: TGTGCCAGCAATAAGTACACAGATACGCAGTATTTT
CDR3: CASNKYTDTQYF

length: 16
J: TRBJ2-7
V: TRBV7-9
size: many
D: -
DNA: TGTGCCAGCAGCTTGAGGGCGGCAGGGAGCTCCTACGAGCAGTACTTC
CDR3: CASSLRAAGSSYEQYF

length: 14
J: TRBJ2-2
V: TRBV5-1
size: few
D: TRBD1
DNA: TGCGCCACCTGGACAGGGGTGTCCACCGGGGAGCTGTTTTTT
CDR3: CATWTGVSTGELFF

length: 13
J: TRBJ2-7
V: TRBV3-1
size: many
D: -
DNA: TGTGCCAGCAGCCAACTAGCTTCCTACGAGCAGTACTTC
CDR3: CASSQLASYEQYF

length: 12
J: TRBJ2-7
V: TRBV5-6
size: many
D: -
DNA: TGTGCCAGCAGCTCGGACCTCTACGAGCAGTACTTC
CDR3: CASSSDLYEQYF

length: 14
J: TRBJ1-3
V: TRBV4-3
size: many
D: -
DNA: TGCGCCAGCAGCCGCACACGCTCTGGAAACACCATATATTTT
CDR3: CASSRTRSGNTIYF

length: 11
J: TRBJ1-2
V: TRBV7-9
size: few
D: -
DNA: TGTGCCAGCAGCAGGACTGATGGCTACACCTTC
CDR3: CASSRTDGYTF

length: 13
J: TRBJ2-3
V: TRBV20-1
size: many
D: TRBD1
DNA: TGCAGTGCTGACCGGGACAGGGATGATACGCAGTATTTT
CDR3: CSADRDRDDTQYF

length: 13
J: TRBJ1-1
V: TRBV30
size: many
D: -
DNA: TGTGCCTGGACAGGGGCGGATTACACTGAAGCTTTCTTT
CDR3: CAWTGADYTEAFF

length: 15
J: TRBJ1-6
V: TRBV7-2
size: many
D: -
DNA: TGTGCCAGCAGCTTAGGACCCTCCAGAAATTCACCCCTCCACTTT
CDR3: CASSLGPSRNSPLHF

length: 13
J: TRBJ1-4
V: TRBV7-9
size: -
D: TRBD1
DNA: TGTGCCAACAGCTCGACAGGGTACGAAAAACTGTTTTTT
CDR3: CANSSTGYEKLFF

length: 14
J: TRBJ1-2
V: TRBV7-9
size: few
D: -
DNA: TGTGCCAGCAGCTATTACCAAGGATCGTATGGCTACACCTTC
CDR3: CASSYYQGSYGYTF

length: 18
J: TRBJ2-3
V: TRBV7-2
size: few
D: TRBD2
DNA: TGTGCCAGCAGCTTAGCGCTAGCGGGGGGGATTAGCACAGATACGCAGTATTTT
CDR3: CASSLALAGGISTDTQYF

length: 15
J: TRBJ2-7
V: TRBV30
size: many
D: TRBD1
DNA: TGTGCCTGGAGTGCCGGACAGGGGGCGCGGTACGAGCAGTACTTC
CDR3: CAWSAGQGARYEQYF

length: 11
J: TRBJ1-6
V: TRBV12-3/TRBV12-4
size: many
D: -
DNA: TGTGCCAGCAGTCAAAATTCACCCCTCCACTTT
CDR3: CASSQNSPLHF

length: 15
J: TRBJ1-4
V: TRBV7-2
size: -
D: -
DNA: TGTGCCAGCAGCCCGAGGACAGCGGCCTATGAAAAACTGTTTTTT
CDR3: CASSPRTAAYEKLFF

length: 13
J: TRBJ2-3
V: TRBV12-3/TRBV12-4
size: many
D: -
DNA: TGTGCCAGCAGGGCAAGGGGAGCAGATACGCAGTATTTT
CDR3: CASRARGADTQYF

length: 12
J: TRBJ1-1
V: TRBV10-3
size: many
D: -
DNA: TGTGCCATCAGTGGGGGGGTTCCTGAAGCTTTCTTT
CDR3: CAISGGVPEAFF

length: 16
J: TRBJ2-2
V: TRBV6-1
size: many
D: TRBD2
DNA: TGTGCCAGCGGATTAAGCGGGGGGGCCGCCACCGGGGAGCTGTTTTTT
CDR3: CASGLSGGAATGELFF

length: 15
J: TRBJ1-3
V: TRBV5-6
size: many
D: -
DNA: TGTGCCAGCAGCTATAAATTGAGCTCTGGAAACACCATATATTTT
CDR3: CASSYKLSSGNTIYF

length: 15
J: TRBJ1-1
V: TRBV30
size: many
D: -
DNA: TGTGCCTGGAGTAAAGATAAGGTTGGGAGCACTGAAGCTTTCTTT
CDR3: CAWSKDKVGSTEAFF

length: 15
J: TRBJ2-1
V: TRBV2
size: many
D: TRBD2
DNA: TGTGCCAGCAGCGAGCTAGCGGGGGTGCGGAGTGAGCAGTTCTTC
CDR3: CASSELAGVRSEQFF

length: 17
J: TRBJ2-1
V: TRBV20-1
size: many
D: -
DNA: TGCAGTGCTAGAGGCTCCATAAGAGGACGAAGATACAATGAGCAGTTCTTC
CDR3: CSARGSIRGRRYNEQFF

length: 12
J: TRBJ1-5
V: TRBV13
size: many
D: -
DNA: TGTGCCAGCAGCTTAGGTAGTCAGCCCCAGCATTTT
CDR3: CASSLGSQPQHF

length: 13
J: TRBJ1-1
V: TRBV6-5
size: few
D: -
DNA: TGTGCCAGCAGATTCGGGAGGAACACTGAAGCTTTCTTT
CDR3: CASRFGRNTEAFF

length: 13
J: TRBJ1-1
V: TRBV7-9
size: many
D: -
DNA: TGTGCCAGCACTCTAGTGACGAACACTGAAGCTTTCTTT
CDR3: CASTLVTNTEAFF

length: 16
J: TRBJ2-1
V: TRBV18
size: few
D: TRBD1
DNA: TGTGCCAGCTCACCACCCCCGGGGACAGTTTACAATGAGCAGTTCTTC
CDR3: CASSPPPGTVYNEQFF

length: 12
J: TRBJ1-2
V: TRBV20-1
size: many
D: -
DNA: TGCAGTGTCCCTGGGCAATCCTATGGCTACACCTTC
CDR3: CSVPGQSYGYTF

length: 14
J: TRBJ1-5
V: TRBV7-9
size: many
D: -
DNA: TGTGCCAGCAGCCCCGGGGGCGGCAATCAGCCCCAGCATTTT
CDR3: CASSPGGGNQPQHF

length: 17
J: TRBJ2-3
V: TRBV20-1
size: few
D: TRBD2
DNA: TGCAGTGCTAGAGATCCTCGGGCGGGAGTCCGCACAGATACGCAGTATTTT
CDR3: CSARDPRAGVRTDTQYF

length: 14
J: TRBJ2-7
V: TRBV7-9
size: few
D: TRBD1
DNA: TGTGCCAGCAGCAAAGGGACAGCGGTCGACGAGCAGTACTTC
CDR3: CASSKGTAVDEQYF

length: 13
J: TRBJ1-2
V: TRBV29-1
size: many
D: TRBD1
DNA: TGCAGCATCACCCCAGGGGGCGCGGCCGGCTACACCTTC
CDR3: CSITPGGAAGYTF

length: 15
J: TRBJ1-1
V: TRBV7-8
size: -
D: TRBD1
DNA: TGTGCCAGCAGCTTAGCGACAGGGTTCGACACTGAAGCTTTCTTT
CDR3: CASSLATGFDTEAFF

length: 16
J: TRBJ2-2
V: TRBV12-2
size: many
D: -
DNA: TGTGCAAGTCGCTTAGCGTTCGGTCTGTCCACCGGGGAGCTGTTTTTT
CDR3: CASRLAFGLSTGELFF

length: 15
J: TRBJ2-1
V: TRBV12-3/TRBV12-4
size: many
D: TRBD2
DNA: TGTGCCAGCAGAACTGGGACTAGCGGGGTCAATGAGCAGTTCTTC
CDR3: CASRTGTSGVNEQFF

length: 13
J: TRBJ1-1
V: TRBV6-5
size: many
D: TRBD1
DNA: TGTGCCAGCAGTCGGACAGGAAACACTGAAGTTTTCTTT
CDR3: CASSRTGNTEVFF

length: 15
J: TRBJ2-5
V: TRBV30
size: many
D: TRBD1
DNA: TGTGCCTGGAGTGTAATGGGACAGTTCCAAGAGACCCAGTACTTC
CDR3: CAWSVMGQFQETQYF

length: 17
J: TRBJ1-6
V: TRBV7-8
size: many
D: TRBD1
DNA: TGTGCCAGCAGCTTAGACAGGGGGGTCTCCTATAATTCACCCCTCCACTTT
CDR3: CASSLDRGVSYNSPLHF

length: 11
J: TRBJ1-4
V: TRBV6-1
size: many
D: -
DNA: TGTGCCAGCAGAAGGGATGAAAAACTGTTTTTT
CDR3: CASRRDEKLFF

length: 14
J: TRBJ1-3
V: TRBV18
size: -
D: -
DNA: TGTGCCAGCTCACTCGGAAGCTCTGGAAACACCATATATTTT
CDR3: CASSLGSSGNTIYF